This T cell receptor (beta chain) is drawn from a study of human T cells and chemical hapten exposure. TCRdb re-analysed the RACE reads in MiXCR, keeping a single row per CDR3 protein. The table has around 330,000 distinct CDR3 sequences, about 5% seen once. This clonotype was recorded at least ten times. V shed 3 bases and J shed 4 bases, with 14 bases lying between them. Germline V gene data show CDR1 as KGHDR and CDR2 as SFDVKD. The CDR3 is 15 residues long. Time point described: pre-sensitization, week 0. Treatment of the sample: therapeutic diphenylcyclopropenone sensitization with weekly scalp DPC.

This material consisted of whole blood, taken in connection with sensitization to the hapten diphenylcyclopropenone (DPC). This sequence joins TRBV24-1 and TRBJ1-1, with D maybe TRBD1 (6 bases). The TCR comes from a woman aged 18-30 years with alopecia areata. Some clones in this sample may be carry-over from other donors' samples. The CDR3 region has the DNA TGTGCCACCAGTGATCCGGGGGGGCCGGGCACTGAAGCTTTCTTT. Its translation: CATSDPGGPGTEAFF.